A single T cell receptor beta chain is shown here with its context. The CDR3 totals 15 residues. V was trimmed by 5 bases and J by 3 bases, leaving 14 bases between them. Germline V gene sequence: CDR1 MGHDK, CDR2 SYGVNS. The sample comes from a study of T cell changes during pregnancy in multiple sclerosis. Only in-frame clones appear in the TCRdb table, and some are missing; sequencing was by immunoSEQ multiplex PCR. The sample consists of 40,000 to 45,000 clones, roughly 90% of them appearing once. Sequencing used CD8+ T cells from peripheral blood mononuclear cells, obtained in the third trimester of pregnancy. This clonotype was obtained from a female donor with multiple sclerosis, enrolled in a pregnancy study. This chain connects TRBV25-1 to TRBJ2-1; D possibly corresponds to TRBD2 (5 bases). Written as DNA, the CDR3 is TGTGCCAGCAGTCCCCGCCGGGGAGTCTACAATGAGCAGTTCTTC. It yields the protein CASSPRRGVYNEQFF.